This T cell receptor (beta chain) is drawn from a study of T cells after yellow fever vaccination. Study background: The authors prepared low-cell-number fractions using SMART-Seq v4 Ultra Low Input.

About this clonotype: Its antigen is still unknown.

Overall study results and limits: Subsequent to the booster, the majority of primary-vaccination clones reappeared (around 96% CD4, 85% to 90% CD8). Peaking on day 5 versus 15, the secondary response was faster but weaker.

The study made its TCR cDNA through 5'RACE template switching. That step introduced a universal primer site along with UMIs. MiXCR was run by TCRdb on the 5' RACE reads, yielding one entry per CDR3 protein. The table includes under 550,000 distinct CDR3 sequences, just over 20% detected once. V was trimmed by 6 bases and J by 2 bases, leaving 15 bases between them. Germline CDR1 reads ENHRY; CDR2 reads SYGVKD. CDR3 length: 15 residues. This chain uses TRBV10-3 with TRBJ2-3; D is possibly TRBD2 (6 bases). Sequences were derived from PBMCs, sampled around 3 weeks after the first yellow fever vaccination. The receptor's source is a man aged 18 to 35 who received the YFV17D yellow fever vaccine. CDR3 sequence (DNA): TGTGCCATCAGCGGGGGACCCCAACCCACAGATACGCAGTATTTT. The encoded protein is CAISGGPQPTDTQYF.